The 29 T cell receptor beta chains reported below all come from one sample, sequenced in a study of T cell repertoires in cytomegalovirus infection. TCRdb called the reads again in MiXCR, with one record for every CDR3 protein. The data contain 630,000 or so distinct CDR3 sequences, roughly 24% of them singletons. What was sequenced was CD8+ T cells from PBMCs. These receptors were obtained from a human donor in good health (CMV status not recorded). Some clones in this sample may be carry-over from other donors' samples.

V gene TRBV28 combines with J gene TRBJ2-4; 8 bases are shared with TRBD1. In germline, CDR1 is MDHEN, CDR2 SYDVKM. Germline trimming cut 5 bases from V and 0 bases from J; bases unmatched to any gene: 6. The CDR3 length is 16 residues. The CDR3 sequence is CASSGTGSLAKNIQYF. The CDR3 DNA is TGTGCCAGCAGTGGGACAGGATCCCTAGCCAAAAACATTCAGTACTTC.

The chain recombines TRBV9 with TRBJ2-1, with D tentatively TRBD1 or TRBD2 (6 bases each). This CDR3 region has 13 residues. Trimming stripped 2 bases from V and 7 bases from J, with 10 bases between. Germline V gives CDR1 SGDLS, CDR2 YYNGEE. This CDR3 reads CASSVGGRNEQFF. For the CDR3, the DNA is TGTGCCAGCAGCGTGGGGGGCCGGAATGAGCAGTTCTTC.

There are many counts of this clonotype. This sequence joins TRBV7-2 and TRBJ2-1; no firm D call. V gave up 5 bases and J gave up 0 bases, with 11 bases separating them. The V gene's germline CDR1 is SGHTA and CDR2 FQGNSA. This CDR3 spans 15 amino acids. The CDR3 sequence: CASSPESSSYNEQFF. The CDR3 region has the DNA TGTGCCAGCAGCCCGGAGTCGAGCTCCTACAATGAGCAGTTCTTC. Together with reference TRBV7-2 and TRBJ2-1, the CDR3 gives the full variable domain: GAGVSQSPSNKVTEKGKDVELRCDPISGHTALYWYRQSLGQGLEFLIYFQGNSAPDKSGLPSDRFSAERTGGSVSTLTIQRTQQEDSAVYLCASSPESSSYNEQFFGPGTRLTVL.

This clonotype appeared many times. The rearrangement uses TRBV28 and TRBJ2-4; D might be TRBD2 (7 bases). Germline V gene data show CDR1 as MDHEN and CDR2 as SYDVKM. The germline V and J ends were trimmed by 10 bases and 3 bases, with 19 bases remaining between them. There are 15 residues in the CDR3. CDR3 DNA sequence: TGTGCCACCCCTTGGGGGGGCGTCGGCAAAAACATTCAGTACTTC. It encodes CATPWGGVGKNIQYF.

This clonotype has at least ten counts. The gene calls are TRBV7-2 and TRBJ2-2; D is ambiguous. Germline-derived CDR1 and CDR2 are SGHTA and FQGNSA. There are 12 residues in the CDR3. Trimming took off 3 bases at V and 11 bases at J, with 10 bases between the two ends. The DNA for the CDR3 is TGTGCCAGCAGCTTTAGCCGTTCAGAGCTGTTTTTT. Translating gives CASSFSRSELFF.

This clonotype was detected many times. The rearrangement uses TRBV12-3 or TRBV12-4 and TRBJ2-1; tentative D call: TRBD2 (5 bases). The ends were cut back, 3 bases at V and 7 bases at J, with 10 bases in the middle. The CDR3 is made up of 13 amino acids. The CDR3 DNA reads TGTGCCAGCAGTTTGAGGGCTTCTAATGAGCAGTTCTTC. It is translated as CASSLRASNEQFF.

This clonotype was detected only a few times. The chain is built from TRBV4-3 and TRBJ2-5; TRBD1 or TRBD2 may be the D gene (5 bases each). The germline V gene has CDR1 LGHNA and CDR2 YSLEER. V gave up 0 bases and J gave up 4 bases, with 12 bases separating them. There are 15 residues in the CDR3. The CDR3 spells CASSQEGVRGETQYF. CDR3 sequence (DNA): TGCGCCAGCAGCCAAGAGGGGGTTAGAGGAGAGACCCAGTACTTC.

This clonotype appeared a single time. V is TRBV20-1 and J is TRBJ2-4, with TRBD2 identical over 9 bases. V trimming: 6 bases; J trimming: 0 bases; junction bases outside the gene matches: 0. Germline V gene sequence: CDR1 DFQATT, CDR2 SNEGSKA (reference sequence). The CDR3 contains 13 residues. CDR3 coding DNA: TGCAGTGCAGCGGGGGGAGCCAAAAACATTCAGTACTTC. It yields the protein CSAAGGAKNIQYF.

The V gene is TRBV29-1, the J gene TRBJ2-7; 9 bases agree with TRBD1. The CDR3 length is 13 residues. Germline V gives CDR1 SQVTM, CDR2 ANQGSEA. V trimming: 7 bases; J trimming: 2 bases; junction bases outside the gene matches: 6. CDR3 bases: TGCAGCGGAACAGGGGGCGACACCTACGAGCAGTACTTC. It codes for CSGTGGDTYEQYF.

This clonotype has at least ten counts. The chain combines TRBV6-2 or TRBV6-3 with TRBJ2-7; the match to TRBD1 covers 7 bases. Germline V gene lookup returns CDR1 MNHEY and CDR2 SVGEGT. The CDR3 has 13 residues. The J segment lost 6 bases and the V segment lost 4 bases, leaving 6 bases of the junction unmatched. CDR3 amino acids: CASSFYRGSEQYV. The DNA of the CDR3 is TGTGCCAGCAGTTTCTACAGGGGTAGCGAGCAGTACGTC.

The chain couples TRBV20-1 to TRBJ2-7, with D perhaps matching TRBD1 or TRBD2 (6 bases each). Trimming took 6 bases from V and 0 from J, leaving 12 bases between them. CDR3 length: 13 amino acids. The V gene's germline CDR1 is DFQATT and CDR2 SNEGSKA (reference sequence). In DNA form, the CDR3 reads TGCAGTGCCCGGGGGCAGAGCTCCTACGAGCAGTACGTC. It yields the protein CSARGQSSYEQYV.

This clonotype was found once. The rearrangement links TRBV6-5 to TRBJ2-5, with D possibly being TRBD2 (6 bases). The germline V gene has CDR1 MNHEY and CDR2 SVGAGI. Trimming pared 4 bases from V and 0 bases from J, leaving 24 bases between. CDR3 length equals 19 residues. The CDR3 DNA reads TGTGCCAGCAGTTGCTCGGGCCGAAGACTAGTGGATAACCAAGAGACCCAGTACTTC. It encodes CASSCSGRRLVDNQETQYF.

With respect to this clonotype: This may come from a read error, since a much larger clone is one base off. In nucleotides, the CDR3 is TGCACCATCCGGGGGACCGACGCCTACGAGCAGTACTTC. The encoded protein is CTIRGTDAYEQYF. V usage is TRBV10-2 and J usage is TRBJ2-7, with D perhaps matching TRBD2 (6 bases). There are 13 residues in the CDR3. CDR1 and CDR2 (germline): WSHSY, SAAADI.

The CDR3 sequence: CASLGQGVGYTF. CDR3 nucleotides: TGTGCCTCGCTGGGGCAGGGGGTAGGCTACACCTTC. V and J are TRBV7-9 and TRBJ1-2; TRBD1 matches at 7 bases. CDR3 size: 12 residues. J lost 8 bases, V lost 11 bases, and 11 bases had no gene match. Germline V CDR1 and CDR2: SEHNR, FQNEAQ (reference sequence).

This clonotype was counted only a few times. This chain joins TRBV19 and TRBJ1-2; 9 nucleotides match TRBD1. Germline values: CDR1 LNHDA, CDR2 SQIVND (reference sequence). The CDR3 totals 16 residues. V trimming: 7 bases; J trimming: 7 bases; junction bases outside the gene matches: 16. CDR3: CASTTPEDRGESGYTF. In DNA form, the CDR3 reads TGTGCCAGTACCACTCCGGAGGACAGGGGTGAAAGTGGCTACACCTTC.

This clonotype was seen at least ten times. The rearrangement joins TRBV7-3 to TRBJ2-1; 10 positions agree with TRBD2. The germline CDR1 and CDR2 sequences are SGHTA and FQGTGA. CDR3 length equals 15 residues. The trim removed 5 bases at V and 4 bases at J, leaving 5 bases unmatched. CDR3 sequence reads: CASSTSGDSYNEQFF. The DNA of the CDR3 is TGTGCCAGCAGCACTAGCGGGGACTCGTACAATGAGCAGTTCTTC.

The J gene is TRBJ2-3, the V gene TRBV7-9; 8 bases agree with TRBD1. Unmatched junction bases numbered 7, after V lost 2 bases and J lost 3 bases. Germline CDR1 is SEHNR and CDR2 is FQNEAQ (reference sequence). The CDR3 extends over 16 amino acids. In nucleotides, the CDR3 is TGTGCCAGCAGCTTAAAGTACGGACAGGGTACAGATACGCAGTATTTT. It codes for CASSLKYGQGTDTQYF.

This clonotype has at least ten counts. The chain carries TRBV7-2 and TRBJ2-7; D is possibly TRBD1 or TRBD2 (5 bases each). V was pared by 3 bases and J by 3 bases, with 12 bases between. The CDR3 totals 14 residues. The germline V gene encodes CDR1 SGHTA and CDR2 FQGNSA. The CDR3 loop reads CASSFRDGNYEQYF. Here the CDR3 DNA reads TGTGCCAGCAGCTTCCGGGACGGTAACTACGAGCAGTACTTC.

This clonotype has just a few counts. This sequence joins TRBV11-1 and TRBJ2-7; no definite D call. Trimming removed 2 bases at V and 0 bases at J, with 17 bases between. Per the germline V gene, CDR1 is SGHAT and CDR2 is FQDESV (reference sequence). This CDR3 has 17 residues. The DNA of the CDR3 is TGTGCCAGCAGCTTACCCCGTGAGTCAAGTGCCTCCTACGAGCAGTACGTC. Its translation is CASSLPRESSASYEQYV.

This clonotype was recorded a few times. The CDR3, as DNA: TGTGCCAGCAGTTTTTATCCTCTGGGCAGATCCTACGAGCAGTACTTC. Amino acid sequence: CASSFYPLGRSYEQYF. The rearrangement links TRBV28 to TRBJ2-7; D call uncertain. This CDR3 contains 16 residues. Trimming took 3 bases from V and 1 from J, leaving 16 bases between them. Germline V lookup: CDR1 MDHEN, CDR2 SYDVKM.

The table lists this clonotype with many counts. The rearrangement joins TRBV7-6 to TRBJ2-1; 8 bases line up with TRBD1. V was pared by 1 base and J by 7 bases, with 18 bases of the junction left unmatched. CDR3 length: 19 residues. Germline CDR1 is SGHVS and CDR2 is FNYEAQ. In DNA form, the CDR3 reads TGTGCCAGCAGCTTAGTCGTCCAGGGGGCAGGGGAATGGGGTAATGAGCAGTTCTTC. Protein sequence: CASSLVVQGAGEWGNEQFF. Looking up the rest from reference TRBV7-6 and TRBJ2-1 gives the full variable domain: GAGVSQSPRYKVTKRGQDVALRCDPISGHVSLYWYRQALGQGPEFLTYFNYEAQQDKSGLPNDRFSAERPEGSISTLTIQRTEQRDSAMYRCASSLVVQGAGEWGNEQFFGPGTRLTVL.

The chain is built from TRBV13 and TRBJ2-7, with 8 bases identical to TRBD1. The germline gives CDR1 PRHDT, CDR2 FYEKMQ (reference sequence). V lost 6 bases to trimming and J lost 0 bases; unmatched junction nucleotides: 7. This CDR3 has 15 amino acids. CDR3 nucleotides: TGTGCCAGCAGAAAGACAGGGGATCGCTCCTACGAGCAGTACTTC. It specifies CASRKTGDRSYEQYF.

The rearrangement links TRBV6-2 or TRBV6-3 to TRBJ2-1; D is ambiguous. Trimming took off 2 bases at V and 4 bases at J, with 12 bases between the two ends. CDR1 and CDR2 from the germline V gene are MNHEY and SVGEGT. The CDR3 is 15 residues long. The CDR3 region is CASSYRATQYNEQFF. The CDR3, as DNA: TGTGCCAGCAGTTACCGAGCGACTCAATACAATGAGCAGTTCTTC.

This clonotype turned up a few times. The CDR3 DNA follows: TGTGCCAGCAGTACTGACAGGGGCAAGTACACCGGGGAGCTGTTTTTT. It codes for CASSTDRGKYTGELFF. The J gene is TRBJ2-2, the V gene TRBV28, with TRBD1 matching 8 bases. The V gene end was trimmed by 5 bases and the J gene end by 3 bases; junction bases not matched to a gene: 8. The CDR3 length is 16 residues. Per the germline V gene, CDR1 is MDHEN and CDR2 is SYDVKM.

The chain combines TRBV7-6 with TRBJ2-3, with TRBD2 identical over 7 bases. V lost 1 base and J lost 0; bases outside the gene matches: 4. Germline values: CDR1 SGHVS, CDR2 FNYEAQ. CDR3 length: 16 residues. This CDR3 reads CASSLVGGRSTDTQYF. In nucleotides, the CDR3 is TGTGCCAGCAGCTTAGTAGGCGGGAGAAGCACAGATACGCAGTATTTT. Combining the CDR3 with reference TRBV7-6 and TRBJ2-3 gives the whole variable domain GAGVSQSPRYKVTKRGQDVALRCDPISGHVSLYWYRQALGQGPEFLTYFNYEAQQDKSGLPNDRFSAERPEGSISTLTIQRTEQRDSAMYRCASSLVGGRSTDTQYFGPGTRLTVL.

There are many counts of this clonotype. The rearrangement uses TRBV7-8 and TRBJ2-3; 9 nucleotides agree with TRBD2. This CDR3 contains 16 residues. Unmatched junction bases numbered 7, after V lost 1 base and J lost 5 bases. The germline V gene encodes CDR1 SGHVS and CDR2 FQNEAQ. The CDR3 loop reads CASSLELAGTKDTQYF. The CDR3 DNA sequence: TGTGCCAGCAGCTTAGAGCTAGCGGGGACCAAAGATACGCAGTATTTT.

This clonotype was counted at least ten times. This sequence joins TRBV12-3 or TRBV12-4 and TRBJ1-5, with D tentatively TRBD1 (5 bases). CDR3 length equals 15 residues. Trimming shortened V by 0 bases and J by 4 bases, and 10 bases separated the two germline ends. DNA of the CDR3: TGTGCCAGCAGTTTAGCGGGAACAGGTAATCAGCCCCAGCATTTT. This codes for CASSLAGTGNQPQHF.

This clonotype was seen at least ten times. The chain employs TRBV4-1 and TRBJ2-5; a weak D match, TRBD2 (5 bases). V dropped 0 bases and J dropped 1 base, with 9 bases sitting between them. From germline, CDR1 is MGHRA and CDR2 YSYEKL. The CDR3 totals 15 residues. The DNA for the CDR3 is TGCGCCAGCAGCCAAGAGAGAGGGATCCAAGAGACCCAGTACTTC. Translating it yields CASSQERGIQETQYF.

This clonotype showed up just a few times. The V and J genes are TRBV7-9 and TRBJ1-1; D gene uncertain. Germline V gives CDR1 SEHNR, CDR2 FQNEAQ (reference sequence). This CDR3 region has 14 residues. Between the trimmed V and J ends, which lost 3 bases and 4 bases, there was a span of 12 bases. CDR3 residues: CASSFVGSLTEAFF. In nucleotides, the CDR3 is TGTGCCAGCAGCTTCGTCGGGTCCCTCACTGAAGCTTTCTTT.